This T cell receptor (beta chain) was recorded in a study of spatial heterogeneity in lung cancer. Whole-study context: A T cell module score from matched bulk RNA-seq correlated strongly with TCR transcript counts in tumor regions. The study's findings and limits: Expanded alpha and beta TCR counts within tumors tracked tumor mutation counts.

Time point indicated: sample taken at primary tumor resection. Donors were about 70 untreated early-stage non-small cell lung cancer patients. No cells were sorted before sequencing. The whole RNA sequenced was extracted from tumor, nontumor lung or frozen PBMC. Germline CDR1 is SGHRS and CDR2 is YFSETQ. This CDR3 has 14 amino acids. V was cut by 4 bases and J by 5 bases, with 15 bases left in between. This clonotype showed up many times. The antigen is unknown. This beta chain is an unintended read in a library built for alpha chains; its size means little. MiXCR, applied by TCRdb to the 5' RACE reads, yields one record per CDR3 protein. The repertoire holds approximately 10,000 distinct CDR3 sequences, with more than 4% as singletons.

This chain uses TRBV5-1 with TRBJ2-5, with D possibly being TRBD1 or TRBD2 (5 bases each). The TCR comes from a male donor with early-stage non-small cell lung cancer. Specimen: lung tumor tissue, collected at surgery. CDR3 DNA: TGCGCCAGCAGCCAAGACAGCGGACGGGAGACCCAGTACTTC. Translating it yields CASSQDSGRETQYF.